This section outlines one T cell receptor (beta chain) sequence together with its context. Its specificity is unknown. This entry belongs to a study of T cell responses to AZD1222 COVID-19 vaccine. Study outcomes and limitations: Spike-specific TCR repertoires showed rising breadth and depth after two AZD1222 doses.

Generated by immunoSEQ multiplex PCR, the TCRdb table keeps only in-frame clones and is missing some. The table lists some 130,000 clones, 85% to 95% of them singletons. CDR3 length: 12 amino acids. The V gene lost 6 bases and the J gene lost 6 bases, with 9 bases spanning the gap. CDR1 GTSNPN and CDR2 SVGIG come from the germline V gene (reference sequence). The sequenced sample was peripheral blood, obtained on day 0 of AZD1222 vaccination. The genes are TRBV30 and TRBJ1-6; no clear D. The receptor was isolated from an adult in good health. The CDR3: CACSLGNSPLHF. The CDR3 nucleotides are TGTGCCTGTTCCCTTGGTAATTCACCCCTCCACTTT.